This TCR beta chain came from a study of control samples from healthy donors and cancer patients. The CDR3 runs 18 residues. The ends lost 2 bases at V and 2 bases at J; junction bases unmatched: 12. Germline CDR1 is SGHNT and CDR2 is YYREEE (reference sequence). Here immunoSEQ multiplex PCR was the method, and the copy in TCRdb shows in-frame clones only, minus some. The sample has roughly 47,000 clones; about 89% are singletons. The source is a woman aged 55-70 years with lung cancer. Sequencing used PBMCs. The gene calls are TRBV5-4 and TRBJ2-7, with TRBD2 matching over 11 bases. CDR3 amino acids: CASSLGLAGGIGTYEQYF. As DNA, the CDR3 is TGTGCCAGCAGCTTAGGGCTAGCGGGAGGAATTGGAACCTACGAGCAGTACTTC. Complete variable domain (other parts from reference TRBV5-4 and TRBJ2-7): ETGVTQSPTHLIKTRGQQVTLRCSSQSGHNTVSWYQQALGQGPQFIFQYYREEENGRGNFPPRFSGLQFPNYSSELNVNALELDDSALYLCASSLGLAGGIGTYEQYFGPGTRLTVT.